This T cell receptor (beta chain) was documented in a study of shared clonotypes between healthy human individuals. Trimming took 4 bases from V and 10 from J, leaving 24 bases between them. The germline V gene has CDR1 SGHRS and CDR2 YFSETQ. This CDR3 comprises 16 residues. This clone was picked up one time. Once extracted for a subset, genomic DNA was divided evenly among several immunoSEQ plates. About 30,000 T cell genomes (approximately 210 ng DNA) went into each sorted-subset replicate. The authors' processing: ImmunoSEQ junction-only sequences lacked quality scores, so their filtering differed. The data were produced by immunoSEQ multiplex PCR, yet TCRdb's version contains in-frame clones alone and is incomplete. Clone size and the V and J calls come from that table; the DNA yielded D and trimming. The sample holds 2 million to 2.5 million clones, around 95% seen once. A CD45RA-negative memory subset and a CD45RA+ naive subset were separated from the CD4+ cells.

The chain links TRBV5-1 to TRBJ2-1; D possibly corresponds to TRBD2 (6 bases). The sample comprised naive CD4+ T cells sorted from blood. Subset in this sample: CD45RA+ positively selected. The sequence was obtained from a man aged 18 to 35 in good health. The CDR3, as DNA: TGCGCCAGCAGCGCCGCCCACTCGGAACGGGGGAGAGAGCAGTTCTTC. This codes for CASSAAHSERGREQFF.